The clone carrying this T cell receptor beta chain is a singleton in its sample. Authors' data handling: Amplification from reference gene primers served as the basis for estimated nucleated cell counts. Clones were sequenced by immunoSEQ multiplex PCR, and TCRdb holds only the in-frame ones, with some missing. The V and J calls and clone size were taken over from that table, and D and trimming were inferred from the DNA. The sample gives about 250,000 clones, roughly nine tenths of which show up once; 0.9% to 1% is in the top ten. The entry originates in a study of blood T cell repertoires in COVID-19. Background on the study: Spain, Italy and the United States supplied samples that represented acute and convalescent COVID-19. PBMCs, B-cell-depleted T cells, or T cells provided the cDNA or gDNA that made up the material.

The CDR3 has 15 residues. The ends lost 5 bases at V and 4 bases at J; junction bases unmatched: 8. Germline CDR1 reads KGHSH; CDR2 reads LQKENI. Sequences were obtained from peripheral blood. The TCR sequence derives from a woman in her 40s who had recovered from COVID-19. The chain is built from TRBV18 and TRBJ2-5, with 9 bases fitting TRBD2. CDR3 in amino acids: CASSLNLAGLETQYF. CDR3 DNA: TGTGCCAGCTCATTAAACCTAGCGGGATTAGAGACCCAGTACTTC.